A single sample gave rise to the 7 T cell receptor beta chains below, sequenced in a study of CD4 T cells in relation to SARS-CoV-2 and coronaviruses. Assay: immunoSEQ multiplex PCR; the TCRdb copy retains only in-frame clones and omits some. This table holds approximately 59,000 clones, approximately 87% found once. CD4+ T cells from unexposed donors were obtained before the COVID-19 pandemic (2011-2018). Source material: memory CD4+ T cells from PBMCs. These TCRs come from a human donor in good health.

The chain uses TRBV29-1 and TRBJ1-5, with D possibly being TRBD1 (5 bases). In germline, CDR1 is SQVTM, CDR2 ANQGSEA. The CDR3 is made up of 13 amino acids. The ends were cut back, 6 bases at V and 2 bases at J, with 11 bases in the middle. CDR3 nucleotides: TGCAGCGTATCGGGGGTGGGCAATCAGCCCCAGCATTTT. It translates to CSVSGVGNQPQHF.

This rearrangement joins TRBV29-1 to TRBJ1-1, with TRBD1 matching over 7 bases. V dropped 4 bases and J dropped 3; count of bases not matched to a gene: 5. CDR1 and CDR2 from the germline V gene are SQVTM and ANQGSEA. CDR3 length: 13 residues. The CDR3 DNA reads TGCAGCGTTGGACAGGGCTGGGACACTGAAGCTTTCTTT. Protein sequence: CSVGQGWDTEAFF.

This rearrangement joins TRBV7-3 to TRBJ2-5; D unclear. This CDR3 has 13 residues. V was cut by 2 bases and J by 4 bases, with 8 bases left in between. The germline V gene encodes CDR1 SGHTA and CDR2 FQGTGA. The CDR3, as DNA: TGTGCCAGCAGCTTATCTCAGCGAGAGACCCAGTACTTC. It translates to CASSLSQRETQYF.

This chain connects TRBV7-8 to TRBJ2-5; D might be TRBD2 (7 bases). The ends were cut back, 5 bases at V and 5 bases at J, with 15 bases in the middle. In germline, CDR1 is SGHVS, CDR2 FQNEAQ. This CDR3 is 14 amino acids long. The CDR3 DNA is TGTGCCAGCAGCCCCCGGGGGGCCGGGGAGACCCAGTACTTC. Translation gives CASSPRGAGETQYF.

This clone was found once. This chain links TRBV3-1 (or the pseudogene TRBV3-2) with TRBJ1-2; D is perhaps TRBD1 (5 bases). Germline CDR1 and CDR2: LGHDT and YNNKEL (reference sequence). V was cut by 6 bases and J by 4 bases, with 9 bases left in between. This CDR3 has 12 residues. The CDR3 nucleotides are TGTGCCAGCAGTGGGGACCGCTATGGCTACACCTTC. Protein: CASSGDRYGYTF.

This chain joins TRBV5-1 and TRBJ2-7; the D gene is possibly TRBD2 (5 bases). The germline V gene has CDR1 SGHRS and CDR2 YFSETQ. The CDR3 is made up of 16 amino acids. V gave up 1 base and J gave up 3 bases, with 17 bases separating them. CDR3 region: CASSLNRGDTNYEQYF. CDR3 sequence (DNA): TGCGCCAGCAGCTTGAACCGGGGAGACACCAACTACGAGCAGTACTTC. The full variable domain, rest sourced from reference TRBV5-1 and TRBJ2-7, is KAGVTQTPRYLIKTRGQQVTLSCSPISGHRSVSWYQQTPGQGLQFLFEYFSETQRNKGNFPGRFSGRQFSNSRSEMNVSTLELGDSALYLCASSLNRGDTNYEQYFGPGTRLTVT.

V and J are TRBV3-1 (or the pseudogene TRBV3-2) and TRBJ2-7; 8 nucleotides align to TRBD2. CDR1 is LGHDT, CDR2 YNNKEL, per germline (reference sequence). V shed 1 base, J shed 6 bases, and the junction held 2 bases outside the gene matches. The CDR3 sequence is 13 residues long. The CDR3 DNA sequence: TGTGCCAGCAGCCAAGGGGCGGGGGGCGAGCAGTACTTC. Translated: CASSQGAGGEQYF.